What follows are 14 T cell receptor beta chains derived from one specimen sequenced in a study of response to subunit inactivated influenza vaccine. Each CDR3 protein is one row after TCRdb ran MiXCR on the RT-PCR reads. The data show about 540,000 distinct CDR3 sequences, 20% to 25% seen once. The same data also went into a second study, on T cells expressing NK-cell markers. Per that paper: 5'RACE template switching built TCR beta cDNA with unique molecular identifiers.

The sample consisted of CD4+ T cells sorted from PBMCs, taken about 11 days after vaccination. The source is a man aged 45-60 years who received an inactivated influenza vaccine.

This clonotype was picked up many times. The rearrangement links TRBV7-2 to TRBJ1-5; TRBD1 matches 7 bases. After removal of 6 bases from V and 4 bases from J, the junction contained 9 bases not matched to a gene. The CDR3 is made up of 15 amino acids. Germline-derived CDR1 and CDR2 are SGHTA and FQGNSA. Here the CDR3 reads CASRQDRSGNQPQHF. In DNA form, the CDR3 reads TGTGCCAGCAGACAGGACAGGTCCGGAAATCAGCCCCAGCATTTT. The whole variable domain, remainder taken from reference TRBV7-2 and TRBJ1-5, is GAGVSQSPSNKVTEKGKDVELRCDPISGHTALYWYRQSLGQGLEFLIYFQGNSAPDKSGLPSDRFSAERTGGSVSTLTIQRTQQEDSAVYLCASRQDRSGNQPQHFGDGTRLSIL.

The rearrangement joins TRBV6-2 or TRBV6-3 to TRBJ2-7; D perhaps matches TRBD2 (6 bases). The V end was cut by 2 bases, the J end by 4 bases, with 15 bases between. Per the germline V gene, CDR1 is MNHEY and CDR2 is SVGEGT. The CDR3 is 15 residues long. The CDR3, as DNA: TGTGCCAGCAGTTACGGTTGGAGGGGTACGTACGAGCAGTACTTC. Residues: CASSYGWRGTYEQYF.

This clonotype showed up just a few times. The chain carries TRBV12-3 or TRBV12-4 and TRBJ1-1; no reliable D call. V shed 7 bases and J shed 4 bases, with 13 bases lying between them. The CDR3 totals 13 residues. CDR3 DNA: TGTGCCAGCACCCGAGGGCCCAGCACTGAAGCTTTCTTT. It yields the protein CASTRGPSTEAFF.

The J gene is TRBJ2-2, the V gene TRBV6-2 or TRBV6-3; D may be TRBD1 (7 bases). Trimming pared 6 bases from V and 5 bases from J, leaving 16 bases between. CDR3 length equals 15 residues. Germline CDR1 MNHEY, CDR2 SVGEGT. CDR3 nucleotide sequence: TGTGCCAGCAGGACCCTCAGGGGGAGGACCGGGGAGCTGTTTTTT. Translated, it gives CASRTLRGRTGELFF.

V and J are TRBV7-8 and TRBJ2-3; TRBD2 matches 9 bases. CDR1 is SGHVS, CDR2 FQNEAQ, per germline. This CDR3 spans 17 amino acids. V was pared by 2 bases and J by 3 bases, with 9 bases of the junction left unmatched. CDR3 in amino acids: CASSLRLRLAETDTQYF. CDR3 bases: TGTGCCAGCAGCTTAAGGTTGAGACTAGCGGAAACAGATACGCAGTATTTT.

This chain connects TRBV11-2 to TRBJ1-1; 9 bases line up with TRBD1. Germline CDR1 reads SGHAT; CDR2 reads FQNNGV. V trimming: 5 bases; J trimming: 1 base; junction bases outside the gene matches: 17. CDR3 length: 19 residues. The CDR3 spells CASSTQTGGWGTKNTEAFF. CDR3 nucleotide sequence: TGTGCCAGCAGCACCCAAACAGGGGGCTGGGGAACGAAGAACACTGAAGCTTTCTTT.

This clonotype turned up a few times. The rearrangement joins TRBV5-1 to TRBJ2-4; TRBD1 is a possible D gene (5 bases). The germline CDR1 and CDR2 sequences are SGHRS and YFSETQ. This CDR3 is built from 16 residues. Between the trimmed V and J ends, which lost 2 bases and 2 bases, there was a span of 14 bases. The DNA for the CDR3 is TGCGCCAGCAGCTTTGGGCAGGGTTTTCCCAAAAACATTCAGTACTTC. It codes for CASSFGQGFPKNIQYF.

This clonotype was seen only a few times. The chain joins TRBV28 to TRBJ2-3, with 9 bases identical to TRBD2. The CDR3 loop spans 16 amino acids. The V gene's germline CDR1 is MDHEN and CDR2 SYDVKM. V was pared by 5 bases and J by 2 bases, with 8 bases of the junction left unmatched. The CDR3 DNA is TGTGCCAGCAGTCCACCGGGACTAGCATACACAGATACGCAGTATTTT. Its translation is CASSPPGLAYTDTQYF.

This clonotype occurred a few times. This chain connects TRBV29-1 to TRBJ2-3; 7 bases agree with TRBD1. The CDR3 contains 14 residues. The germline V gene encodes CDR1 SQVTM and CDR2 ANQGSEA. The V segment lost 8 bases and the J segment 1 base; nucleotides outside the gene matches: 9. The CDR3 here is CSILRDRGTDTQYF. For the CDR3, the DNA is TGCAGCATCTTACGGGACAGAGGCACAGATACGCAGTATTTT.

This clonotype was observed a handful of times. This chain links TRBV4-2 with TRBJ1-6; TRBD1 aligns across 8 bases. CDR1 LGHNA and CDR2 YNFKEQ come from the germline V gene. The CDR3 extends over 19 amino acids. Trimming cost V 3 bases and J 0 bases; bases outside gene matches: 10. CDR3 residues: CASSHQEGQASSYNSPLHF. The CDR3 DNA is TGTGCCAGCAGCCATCAAGAGGGACAGGCAAGCTCCTATAATTCACCCCTCCACTTT.

This clonotype appeared many times. The J gene is TRBJ2-7, the V gene TRBV15; D unresolved. The germline CDR1 and CDR2 sequences are LNHNV and YYDKDF (reference sequence). The CDR3 spans 13 residues. Between the trimmed V and J ends, which lost 5 bases and 5 bases, there was a span of 13 bases. CDR3 amino acids: CATSPQPGNEQYF. CDR3 DNA: TGTGCCACCAGCCCACAACCGGGTAACGAGCAGTACTTC. The full variable domain, with the rest looked up from reference TRBV15 and TRBJ2-7, is DAMVIQNPRYQVTQFGKPVTLSCSQTLNHNVMYWYQQKSSQAPKLLFHYYDKDFNNEADTPDNFQSRRPNTSFCFLDIRSPGLGDTAMYLCATSPQPGNEQYFGPGTRLTVT.

V gene TRBV11-2 combines with J gene TRBJ2-7; the D call may be TRBD1 or TRBD2 (5 bases each). Between the trimmed V and J ends, which lost 3 bases and 4 bases, there was a span of 22 bases. The CDR3 runs to 17 residues. Germline CDR1 SGHAT, CDR2 FQNNGV. In DNA, the CDR3 is TGTGCCAGCAGCTTGCTGGGACCCGAGAGTGGGCCTTACGAGCAGTACTTC. Residues: CASSLLGPESGPYEQYF.

This chain connects TRBV19 to TRBJ2-7, with 8 bases aligning to TRBD2. The V gene end was trimmed by 6 bases and the J gene end by 2 bases; junction bases not matched to a gene: 6. Per germline, CDR1 LNHDA and CDR2 SQIVND (reference sequence). This CDR3 has 14 residues. DNA of the CDR3: TGTGCCAGTAGCCCCGGGGGGGTGACCTACGAGCAGTACTTC. This codes for CASSPGGVTYEQYF.

The chain uses TRBV7-9 and TRBJ1-2; no definite D call. Germline CDR1 is SEHNR and CDR2 is FQNEAQ (reference sequence). Trimming shortened V by 4 bases and J by 2 bases, and 8 bases separated the two germline ends. There are 13 residues in the CDR3. CDR3 amino acids: CASSYTDNYGYTF. The CDR3 DNA reads TGTGCCAGCAGCTATACAGACAACTATGGCTACACCTTC. Complete variable domain (other parts from reference TRBV7-9 and TRBJ1-2): DTGVSQNPRHKITKRGQNVTFRCDPISEHNRLYWYRQTLGQGPEFLTYFQNEAQLEKSRLLSDRFSAERPKGSFSTLEIQRTEQGDSAMYLCASSYTDNYGYTFGSGTRLTVV.